This T cell receptor beta chain was identified during a study of chemoradiotherapy in HPV16-positive cancers. The CDR3 runs to 16 residues. Looked up from germline, CDR1 is SGHVS and CDR2 is FNYEAQ. The V gene end was trimmed by 5 bases and the J gene end by 3 bases; junction bases not matched to a gene: 4. A word on this clone: What it binds is unknown.

Points from the study as a whole: Candidate HPV-specific clones and E7-related TCR motifs grew in tumor during treatment.

Only in-frame clones appear in the TCRdb table, and some are missing; sequencing was by immunoSEQ multiplex PCR. This repertoire shows fewer than 2,500 clones, around 82% found once; its top ten account for 2.5% to 3.5%. The clonotype was recovered from a human donor with HPV-associated anogenital cancer. Sequencing was performed on tumor tissue, taken from a patient who underwent chemoradiotherapy. The V gene is TRBV7-6, the J gene TRBJ2-1; TRBD2 matches at 13 bases. The CDR3 DNA reads TGTGCCAGCAGCCGGACTAGCGGGAGAGGCTACAATGAGCAGTTCTTC. Amino acids: CASSRTSGRGYNEQFF.